Given below is one T cell receptor beta chain in context. The data stem from a study of blood T cell repertoires in COVID-19. Looking at the study overall: Donors in the United States, Italy and Spain gave samples during acute or convalescent COVID-19. PBMCs, B-cell-depleted T cells, or T cells provided the cDNA or gDNA that made up the material.

The CDR3 is made up of 15 amino acids. Germline-derived CDR1 and CDR2 are SGHDT and YYEEEE. Trimming removed 4 bases from V and 6 bases from J; junction bases left unmatched: 8. Original processing methods: Reference gene primer amplification in the assay estimated nucleated cell counts. Method: immunoSEQ multiplex PCR; TCRdb's copy keeps in-frame clones and lacks some. The D gene and trimming were derived from the DNA, and the V and J assignments and clone size from that table. The table shows roughly 68,000 clones, with 65% to 85% occurring only once. The sequenced sample was peripheral blood. The chain uses TRBV5-6 and TRBJ2-2, with 8 bases lining up with TRBD2. The TCR was taken from a woman aged 45 to 65 with acute or convalescent COVID-19. CDR3 nucleotide sequence: TGTGCCAGCAGCCCGACAGCGGGGGCATCCGGGGAGCTGTTTTTT. This encodes CASSPTAGASGELFF.